These T cell receptor beta chains were read from a single sample in a study of shared clonotypes between healthy human individuals. Profiled with immunoSEQ multiplex PCR; TCRdb holds only in-frame clones, not every one. The sample contains about 1 million clones, more than 65% of which appear only once. The sample was memory CD4+ T cells sorted from blood. The receptors here all came from a man between 18 and 29 years old in good health. Each CDR3 is given with its conserved first and last residue. A D gene is named only where the DNA matches it firmly.

cdr3_aa: CASSPAGGRVDTQYF; j_call: TRBJ2-3; cdr3_length: 15; d_call: TRBD2; v_call: TRBV5-1
cdr3_aa: CASSSNGQAGGGYTF; j_call: TRBJ1-2; cdr3_length: 15; d_call: TRBD1; v_call: TRBV7-9
cdr3_aa: CASSLSQGLSNEQFF; j_call: TRBJ2-1; cdr3_length: 15; d_call: .; v_call: TRBV5-1
cdr3_aa: CAWSVAGLLYSGNTIYF; j_call: TRBJ1-3; cdr3_length: 17; d_call: .; v_call: TRBV30
cdr3_aa: CASSDSGVGPLHF; j_call: TRBJ1-6; cdr3_length: 13; d_call: .; v_call: TRBV6-1
cdr3_aa: CASSPHPPRETTEAFF; j_call: TRBJ1-1; cdr3_length: 16; d_call: .; v_call: TRBV18
cdr3_aa: CASSLPSAAYEQYF; j_call: TRBJ2-7; cdr3_length: 14; d_call: .; v_call: TRBV7-8
cdr3_aa: CASSTPLEGNGELFF; j_call: TRBJ2-2; cdr3_length: 15; d_call: .; v_call: TRBV11-3
cdr3_aa: CASSSGLGQNTGELFF; j_call: TRBJ2-2; cdr3_length: 16; d_call: TRBD2; v_call: TRBV7-6
cdr3_aa: CASSLGERREQFF; j_call: TRBJ2-1; cdr3_length: 13; d_call: .; v_call: TRBV5-4
cdr3_aa: CASSILATGELFF; j_call: TRBJ2-2; cdr3_length: 13; d_call: TRBD2; v_call: TRBV9
cdr3_aa: CSVAGTGEVETQYF; j_call: TRBJ2-5; cdr3_length: 14; d_call: TRBD1; v_call: TRBV29-1
cdr3_aa: CASSYGVSSYEQYF; j_call: TRBJ2-7; cdr3_length: 14; d_call: .; v_call: TRBV5-4
cdr3_aa: CSAATVDEQYF; j_call: TRBJ2-7; cdr3_length: 11; d_call: .; v_call: TRBV20-1
cdr3_aa: CASSLGRIGELFF; j_call: TRBJ2-2; cdr3_length: 13; d_call: .; v_call: TRBV11-1
cdr3_aa: CATSREDRGGNTIYF; j_call: TRBJ1-3; cdr3_length: 15; d_call: TRBD1; v_call: TRBV15
cdr3_aa: CASSFGRSDTQYF; j_call: TRBJ2-3; cdr3_length: 13; d_call: TRBD2; v_call: TRBV5-1
cdr3_aa: CASSQVGRTATNEKLFF; j_call: TRBJ1-4; cdr3_length: 17; d_call: .; v_call: TRBV4-3
cdr3_aa: CAWSVWTVPYEQYF; j_call: TRBJ2-7; cdr3_length: 14; d_call: .; v_call: TRBV30
cdr3_aa: CASSSPTGGGGETQYF; j_call: TRBJ2-5; cdr3_length: 16; d_call: TRBD1; v_call: TRBV5-4
cdr3_aa: CASSYSINSQNYGYTF; j_call: TRBJ1-2; cdr3_length: 16; d_call: .; v_call: TRBV6-5
cdr3_aa: CASSPKQGYSNQPQHF; j_call: TRBJ1-5; cdr3_length: 16; d_call: .; v_call: TRBV14
cdr3_aa: CASSYLSGYEQYF; j_call: TRBJ2-7; cdr3_length: 13; d_call: .; v_call: TRBV6-5
cdr3_aa: CAWRGQKSEQYF; j_call: TRBJ2-7; cdr3_length: 12; d_call: TRBD1; v_call: TRBV30